This entry features one TCR beta chain sequence. Antigen: not known. This sample is drawn from a study of cytomegalovirus exposure and HLA in healthy donors. In the PCR, 60 Vbeta and 13 Jbeta primers were used. Profiling relied on immunoSEQ multiplex PCR, and the TCRdb table lists in-frame clones only, not all of them. The sample includes around 110,000 clones, under 90% of them seen just once. The V gene's germline CDR1 is SQVTM and CDR2 ANQGSEA. Trimming removed 4 bases at V and 12 bases at J, with 22 bases between. The CDR3 has 14 amino acids. Study-level points and caveats: Overall, about 160 TCR beta chains were annotated as cytomegalovirus-associated.

The sequenced sample consisted of PBMCs. The chain carries TRBV29-1 and TRBJ2-1; D is possibly TRBD2 (5 bases). This receptor was identified in a woman aged 25-40 years in good health and CMV-seronegative. CDR3 coding DNA: TGCAGCGTTGGCCCTTCGGGGTCCCCACCCGGGCAGTTCTTC. This codes for CSVGPSGSPPGQFF.